These 22 T cell receptor beta chains share one sample of origin, sequenced in a study of blood T cell repertoires in COVID-19 (dated by TCRdb to the early 2020s). The library was prepared using the immunoSEQ multiplex PCR assay. In its TCRdb copy, this immuneACCESS table keeps in-frame sequences only and misses some clones. Where compared with another copy, unresolved V genes explain less than half of these, and the others have no known cause. The sample table holds fewer than 200,000 clones, of which 65% to 90% were seen once. The ten biggest clones cover around 15% of the sample. The sequenced sample was PBMCs or T cells enriched from blood (not recorded which). Source of these receptors: a man aged 50 to 59 who had recovered from COVID-19.

V and J are TRBV28 and TRBJ2-6; no definite D call. V lost 10 bases and J lost 4, with 8 bases in between. This CDR3 is built from 12 residues. Looked up from germline, CDR1 is MDHEN and CDR2 is SYDVKM. The CDR3 coding sequence is TGTGCCATCCGGGTCGGGGCCAACGTCCTGACTTTC. It yields the protein CAIRVGANVLTF.

This chain connects TRBV11-2 to TRBJ1-1; D uncertain. Looked up from germline, CDR1 is SGHAT and CDR2 is FQNNGV. There are 14 residues in the CDR3. V was trimmed by 1 base and J by 0 bases, leaving 6 bases between them. CDR3 in amino acids: CASSLAGVNTEAFF. CDR3 nucleotide sequence: TGTGCCAGCAGCTTAGCCGGGGTGAACACTGAAGCTTTCTTT.

CDR3 protein: CASSKTLSVAMEKLFF. The CDR3 DNA reads TGCGCCAGCAGCAAGACATTGTCAGTTGCAATGGAAAAACTGTTTTTT. The chain recombines TRBV5-1 with TRBJ1-4; D unclear. There are 16 residues in the CDR3. CDR1 and CDR2 from the germline V gene are SGHRS and YFSETQ. V gave up 4 bases and J gave up 8 bases, with 21 bases separating them.

The V gene is TRBV5-8, the J gene TRBJ2-7; 7 bases map to TRBD1. V lost 4 bases, J lost 2 bases, and 9 bases stayed unmatched. There are 15 residues in the CDR3. Germline V gives CDR1 SGHTS, CDR2 YDEGEE. CDR3 DNA: TGTGCCAGCAGCCAACCCGGGACAGATACCTACGAGCAGTACTTC. As protein: CASSQPGTDTYEQYF.

The gene calls are TRBV30 and TRBJ2-5; D not certain. V was shortened by 3 bases and J by 5 bases, with 16 bases between the two germline ends. Germline loops: CDR1 GTSNPN, CDR2 SVGIG (reference sequence). The CDR3 loop spans 14 amino acids. Written as DNA, the CDR3 is TGTGCCTGGAGCGTTGGGCCGGATCGGGAGACCCAGTACTTC. Translated: CAWSVGPDRETQYF. Together with reference TRBV30 and TRBJ2-5, the CDR3 gives the full variable domain: SQTIHQWPATLVQPVGSPLSLECTVEGTSNPNLYWYRQAAGRGLQLLFYSVGIGQISSEVPQNLSASRPQDRQFILSSKKLLLSDSGFYLCAWSVGPDRETQYFGPGTRLLVL.

The DNA for the CDR3 is TGTGCCAGCAGTTTATGGCAGGGGGAGGATTATGGCTACACCTTC. Residues: CASSLWQGEDYGYTF. This chain connects TRBV27 to TRBJ1-2, with 7 bases lining up with TRBD1. V shed 1 base and J 5 bases; nucleotides not matched to a gene: 7. This CDR3 comprises 15 residues. Germline CDR1 reads MNHEY; CDR2 reads SMNVEV (reference sequence).

This chain connects TRBV6-5 to TRBJ1-1; the D is unclear. The CDR3 runs 15 residues. Germline lookup yields CDR1 MNHEY and CDR2 SVGAGI. V shed 2 bases and J shed 7 bases, with 17 bases lying between them. In DNA, the CDR3 is TGTGCCAGCAGTTACGAGGCGGGAACGTTAGGTGAAGCTTTCTTT. Translation: CASSYEAGTLGEAFF.

The CDR3 DNA is TGCGCCAGCAGCGGCCCCGGGACAGGGATACCCGGGGAGCTGTTTTTT. Translating gives CASSGPGTGIPGELFF. The chain joins TRBV5-1 to TRBJ2-2, with 9 bases identical to TRBD1. This CDR3 has 16 residues. The ends lost 4 bases at V and 6 bases at J; junction bases unmatched: 10. The germline V gene encodes CDR1 SGHRS and CDR2 YFSETQ.

This chain links TRBV30 with TRBJ2-2; tentative D call: TRBD1 (7 bases). Germline V lookup: CDR1 GTSNPN, CDR2 SVGIG (reference sequence). The CDR3 is 17 residues long. Here the CDR3 reads CAQGGLGQSSVTGELFF. The CDR3 DNA follows: TGTGCTCAGGGGGGTCTGGGACAGAGTTCGGTCACCGGGGAGCTGTTTTTT.

The chain recombines TRBV29-1 with TRBJ2-5; 8 bases map to TRBD2. Germline loops: CDR1 SQVTM, CDR2 ANQGSEA. The CDR3 contains 13 residues. After removal of 6 bases from V and 4 bases from J, the junction contained 7 bases not matched to a gene. CDR3 amino acids: CSVNLLAGETQYF. The CDR3 coding sequence is TGCAGCGTCAATCTCCTAGCGGGAGAGACCCAGTACTTC.

The chain is built from TRBV5-4 and TRBJ1-5; a possible D gene is TRBD1 (6 bases). V was pared by 4 bases and J by 1 base, with 9 bases between. The CDR3 spans 14 residues. Germline lookup yields CDR1 SGHNT and CDR2 YYREEE (reference sequence). Here the CDR3 reads CASSLDRSNQPQHF. In nucleotides, the CDR3 is TGTGCCAGCAGCCTGGACAGAAGCAATCAGCCCCAGCATTTT.

The chain combines TRBV3-1 (or the pseudogene TRBV3-2) with TRBJ1-2, with TRBD1 identical over 7 bases. V lost 0 bases, J lost 4 bases, and 8 bases stayed unmatched. The CDR3 has 16 residues. Germline-derived CDR1 and CDR2 are LGHDT and YNNKEL (reference sequence). DNA for the CDR3: TGTGCCAGCAGCCAAGATTCTATGGGGACAGTCTATGGCTACACCTTC. Translating gives CASSQDSMGTVYGYTF.

The sample holds one count of this clone. The chain is built from TRBV4-2 and TRBJ2-1; 11 nucleotides match TRBD2. Germline assignment: CDR1 LGHNA and CDR2 YNFKEQ. V was pared by 3 bases and J by 3 bases, with 4 bases of the junction left unmatched. The CDR3 covers 16 residues. As DNA, the CDR3 is TGTGCCAGCAGCCACGATCTAGCGGGGGGCTACAATGAGCAGTTCTTC. This sequence encodes CASSHDLAGGYNEQFF.

The CDR3 region has the DNA TGTGCCAGCACGTACGGGACAGGGGTTGCAGGGACCCAGTACTTC. Its translation is CASTYGTGVAGTQYF. The chain combines TRBV3-1 (or the pseudogene TRBV3-2) with TRBJ2-5; TRBD1 matches 10 bases. The CDR3 covers 15 residues. Per the germline V gene, CDR1 is LGHDT and CDR2 is YNNKEL (reference sequence). V was pared by 7 bases and J by 7 bases, with 12 bases of the junction left unmatched.

The chain carries TRBV2 and TRBJ2-5; tentative D call: TRBD2 (5 bases). CDR3 length: 15 residues. The V and J ends lost 2 bases and 5 bases respectively, with 15 bases between them. Looked up from germline, CDR1 is SNHLY and CDR2 is FYNNEI. CDR3 bases: TGTGCCAGCAGTGAAACATCCCTAGCTGTCGAGACCCAGTACTTC. It yields the protein CASSETSLAVETQYF.

This rearrangement joins TRBV6-1 to TRBJ1-1; D call uncertain. The CDR3 has 15 residues. Per the germline V gene, CDR1 is MNHNS and CDR2 is SASEGT. V was clipped by 1 base and J by 0 bases, with 9 bases between them. The CDR3 DNA follows: TGTGCCAGCAGTGAAGAGTGGCTGATGAACACTGAAGCTTTCTTT. It codes for CASSEEWLMNTEAFF.

V gene TRBV6-4 combines with J gene TRBJ2-7; 8 positions match TRBD1. The CDR3 spans 12 residues. Trimming at V came to 6 bases and at J to 3 bases, leaving 1 base not matched to a gene. The germline V gene has CDR1 MRHNA and CDR2 SNTAGT. The CDR3 here is CASRGTGYEQYF. The CDR3 bases are TGTGCCAGCAGGGGGACAGGCTACGAGCAGTACTTC.

The CDR3: CVRGTGVPNTEAFF. The CDR3 nucleotides are TGTGTCAGAGGGACAGGGGTCCCGAACACTGAAGCTTTCTTT. V is TRBV7-5 and J is TRBJ1-1; the DNA was not used to check the table's D call, TRBD1. TRBV7-5 is recorded as a pseudogene. The CDR3 has 14 residues.

The genes are TRBV24-1 and TRBJ2-1; tentatively, D is TRBD1 (5 bases). The germline V and J ends were trimmed by 1 base and 5 bases, with 8 bases remaining between them. The germline gives CDR1 KGHDR, CDR2 SFDVKD. The length of the CDR3 is 14 residues. This CDR3 is CATSDFPGNNEQFF. As DNA, the CDR3 is TGTGCCACCAGTGATTTTCCAGGGAACAATGAGCAGTTCTTC.

V and J are TRBV9 and TRBJ2-3; 7 bases fit TRBD1. Per the germline V gene, CDR1 is SGDLS and CDR2 is YYNGEE. J lost 2 bases, V lost 6 bases, and 6 bases had no gene match. The CDR3 totals 14 residues. Here the CDR3 DNA reads TGTGCCAGCACCAGACAGGGAGACACAGATACGCAGTATTTT. It codes for CASTRQGDTDTQYF.

CDR3 DNA: TGTGCCAGCAGCTTTCCCTGGTTTCTAGCGGGGGGCTCCTACGAGCAGTACTTC. Its translation is CASSFPWFLAGGSYEQYF. This chain joins TRBV5-8 and TRBJ2-7, with 11 bases lining up with TRBD2. This CDR3 is 18 amino acids long. V gave up 2 bases and J gave up 0 bases; unmatched junction bases: 10. CDR1 is SGHTS and CDR2 is YDEGEE in the germline V gene. Full variable domain (missing parts from reference TRBV5-8 and TRBJ2-7): EAGVTQSPTHLIKTRGQQATLRCSPISGHTSVYWYQQALGLGLQFLLWYDEGEERNRGNFPPRFSGRQFPNYSSELNVNALELEDSALYLCASSFPWFLAGGSYEQYFGPGTRLTVT.

The chain recombines TRBV7-9 with TRBJ1-1; D uncertain. The V end lost 5 bases, the J end lost 1 base, and 8 bases lay between the germline ends. There are 13 residues in the CDR3. CDR1 and CDR2 from the germline V gene are SEHNR and FQNEAQ (reference sequence). The CDR3 here is CASSKQQNTEAFF. The CDR3 DNA reads as TGTGCCAGCAGCAAACAGCAGAACACTGAAGCTTTCTTT.